A selection of T cell receptor beta chains follows, all from one sample in a study of blood T cell repertoires in COVID-19. Libraries were prepared by immunoSEQ multiplex PCR; TCRdb keeps only in-frame clonotypes and omits some of them. This table has about 400,000 clones, more than 75% appearing once. Sequencing was performed on PBMCs or T cells enriched from blood (not recorded which). These receptors were obtained from a woman aged 45-59 years who had recovered from COVID-19. Each CDR3 is given with its conserved first and last residue. The D gene is left open where the match is weak. A clone size is listed for some rows: how often the clone was seen (once, few, many), or a class if it is expanded.

v_call: TRBV2
j_call: TRBJ1-6
clone_size: once
d_call: TRBD1
cdr3_nt: TGTGCCAGGTCTCCGGGACAGAATTCACCCCTCCACTTT
cdr3_aa: CARSPGQNSPLHF

v_call: TRBV28
j_call: TRBJ2-7
clone_size: -
d_call: -
cdr3_nt: TGTGCCAGCAGTTATTCAGAGGAGGGAGCCTACGAGCAGTACTTC
cdr3_aa: CASSYSEEGAYEQYF

v_call: TRBV7-3
j_call: TRBJ2-2
clone_size: -
d_call: -
cdr3_nt: TGTGCCAGCAGCTTTAAACCCAGCACCGGGGAGCTGTTTTTT
cdr3_aa: CASSFKPSTGELFF

v_call: TRBV3-1/TRBV3-2
j_call: TRBJ1-6
clone_size: once
d_call: -
cdr3_nt: TGTGCCAGCAGCCAAGAAAGGAGCGTGCTTAATTCACCCCTCCACTTT
cdr3_aa: CASSQERSVLNSPLHF

v_call: TRBV7-9
j_call: TRBJ1-4
clone_size: -
d_call: TRBD1
cdr3_nt: TGTGCCAGCAGCTTACCGGGACAGATTCTTGCAACTAATGAAAAACTGTTTTTT
cdr3_aa: CASSLPGQILATNEKLFF

v_call: TRBV27
j_call: TRBJ1-1
clone_size: -
d_call: -
cdr3_nt: TGTGCCAGCAGTTCCACCAGGGGTTGGTACACTGAAGCTTTCTTT
cdr3_aa: CASSSTRGWYTEAFF

v_call: TRBV9
j_call: TRBJ1-3
clone_size: -
d_call: TRBD1
cdr3_nt: TGTGCCAGCAGCGCTGCAACAGGGGCCGGAAACACCATATATTTT
cdr3_aa: CASSAATGAGNTIYF

v_call: TRBV11-2
j_call: TRBJ2-1
clone_size: -
d_call: -
cdr3_nt: TGTGCCAGCAGCTTAGAAGACAGACCCGAGCAGTTCTTC
cdr3_aa: CASSLEDRPEQFF

v_call: TRBV29-1
j_call: TRBJ1-1
clone_size: -
d_call: TRBD1
cdr3_nt: TGCAGCGTTGGGACAGGGCTGGAAGCTTTCTTT
cdr3_aa: CSVGTGLEAFF

v_call: TRBV7-9
j_call: TRBJ2-7
clone_size: -
d_call: -
cdr3_nt: TGTGCCAGCAGCTTACCCCCGTTCCCCGAGCAGTACTTC
cdr3_aa: CASSLPPFPEQYF

v_call: TRBV4-1
j_call: TRBJ2-2
clone_size: -
d_call: -
cdr3_nt: TGCGCCAGCAGCCAAGGGACACTCCCCCGGGAGCTGTTTTTT
cdr3_aa: CASSQGTLPRELFF

v_call: TRBV29-1
j_call: TRBJ2-1
clone_size: -
d_call: -
cdr3_nt: TGCAGCGTTGAAGGCGAAATTAGCACCAATGAGCAGTTCTTC
cdr3_aa: CSVEGEISTNEQFF

v_call: TRBV13
j_call: TRBJ1-6
clone_size: -
d_call: TRBD1
cdr3_nt: TGTGCCAGCAGCCAACAGGGGGACTCCTATAATTCACCCCTCCACTTT
cdr3_aa: CASSQQGDSYNSPLHF

v_call: TRBV19
j_call: TRBJ2-2
clone_size: -
d_call: TRBD2
cdr3_nt: TGTGCCAGTAGTAGCGGGGGACCCGGGGAGCTGTTTTTT
cdr3_aa: CASSSGGPGELFF

v_call: TRBV19
j_call: TRBJ1-2
clone_size: -
d_call: -
cdr3_nt: TGTGCCAGTAGTATAGGATTTGACAGCTACTATGGCTACACCTTC
cdr3_aa: CASSIGFDSYYGYTF

v_call: TRBV19
j_call: TRBJ1-1
clone_size: -
d_call: TRBD1
cdr3_nt: TGTGCCAGTAGTCGGACAGGGTGGAAGACTGAAGCTTTCTTT
cdr3_aa: CASSRTGWKTEAFF